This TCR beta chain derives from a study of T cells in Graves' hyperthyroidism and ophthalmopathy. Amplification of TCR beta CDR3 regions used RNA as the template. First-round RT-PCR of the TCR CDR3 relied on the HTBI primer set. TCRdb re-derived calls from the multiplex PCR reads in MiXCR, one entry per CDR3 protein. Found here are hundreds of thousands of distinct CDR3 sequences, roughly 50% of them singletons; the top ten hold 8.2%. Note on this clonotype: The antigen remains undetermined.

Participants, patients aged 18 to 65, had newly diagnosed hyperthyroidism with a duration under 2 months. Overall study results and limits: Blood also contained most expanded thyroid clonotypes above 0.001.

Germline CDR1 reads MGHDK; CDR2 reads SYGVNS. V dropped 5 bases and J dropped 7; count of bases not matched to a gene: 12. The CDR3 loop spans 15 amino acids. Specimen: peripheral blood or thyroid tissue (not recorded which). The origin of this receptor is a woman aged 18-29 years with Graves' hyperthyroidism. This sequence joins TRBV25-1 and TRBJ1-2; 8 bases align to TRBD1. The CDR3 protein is CASSTSGGASVGYTF. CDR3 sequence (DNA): TGTGCCAGCAGTACCTCAGGGGGCGCATCCGTTGGCTACACCTTC.